One and the same sample provided the 2 T cell receptor beta chains below, sequenced in a study of T cells in localized non-small cell lung cancer. TCRdb's table, derived via immunoSEQ multiplex PCR, lists solely in-frame clones and lacks some. The sample lists under 30,000 clones; about nine tenths were seen once. The sample consisted of peripheral blood, taken before any cancer treatment. The source is a woman aged 40-69 years with stage I lung adenocarcinoma.

The V and J genes are TRBV28 and TRBJ1-1; 7 bases match TRBD1. The trim removed 6 bases at V and 0 bases at J, leaving 4 bases unmatched. CDR1 and CDR2 (germline): MDHEN, SYDVKM. The CDR3 consists of 14 residues. CDR3: CASSPGQLNTEAFF. As DNA, the CDR3 is TGTGCCAGCAGCCCGGGACAGCTGAACACTGAAGCTTTCTTT.

The gene calls are TRBV7-9 and TRBJ2-7; 7 positions match TRBD1. The trim removed 4 bases at V and 5 bases at J, leaving 23 bases unmatched. CDR3 length: 19 amino acids. Germline V lookup: CDR1 SEHNR, CDR2 FQNEAQ (reference sequence). The CDR3 sequence is CASSSTLTLRDSFSHEQYF. The CDR3 DNA is TGTGCCAGCAGCTCAACGCTCACACTCCGGGACAGCTTTTCCCACGAGCAGTACTTC.